This TCR beta chain appears in the sequencing data of a study of blood T cell repertoires in COVID-19. In the study overall: Samples representing acute and convalescent COVID-19 were sourced from the United States, Italy and Spain. Sources were T cells, B-cell-depleted T cells, or PBMCs; the material itself was cDNA or gDNA.

Authors' data handling: Nucleated cell counts were estimated from reference gene primer amplification. Sequencing was performed with immunoSEQ multiplex PCR; in TCRdb, only in-frame clones are kept and a portion is missing. Clonal size and the V and J genes are those of that table, whereas D and trimming came from the DNA. The table lists under 300,000 clones, about 90% of them singletons. The V gene's germline CDR1 is MDHEN and CDR2 SYDVKM. This CDR3 spans 15 amino acids. After removal of 6 bases from V and 1 base from J, the junction contained 7 bases not matched to a gene. Sequencing used peripheral blood. This chain joins TRBV28 and TRBJ2-3; TRBD2 agrees at 7 bases. The clonotype comes from a man aged 55 to 70 with acute or convalescent COVID-19. This CDR3 reads CASRIMGGGTDTQYF. The CDR3 region has the DNA TGTGCCAGCAGAATAATGGGAGGGGGCACAGATACGCAGTATTTT.